The 11 T cell receptor beta chains below come from one sample, sequenced in a study of regulatory T cells in long-lasting Graves disease. To make TCR beta libraries, researchers used iRepertoire HTBI primers and Arm-PCR of CDR3 regions. TCRdb processed the multiplex PCR reads anew with MiXCR; each CDR3 protein has one entry. Among over 350,000 distinct CDR3 sequences, roughly 15% were seen once, and the ten largest hold roughly 7.7%. Documented time point: newly diagnosed GD, antithyroid drugs for less than 3 months. Generation of the TCR library employed RNA extracted from PBMCs. The sample was also reused in another study, on T cells in Graves' hyperthyroidism and ophthalmopathy.

The input for sequencing was peripheral blood mononuclear cells (PBMCs), taken at new diagnosis, from a patient treated with antithyroid drugs. The receptors were gathered from a woman in her 40s with Graves disease.

This clonotype showed up many times. The CDR3 DNA sequence: TGTGCCAGCAGCTTCCCTAGCGGGGACAATGAGCAGTTCTTC. Amino acids: CASSFPSGDNEQFF. The V call is TRBV7-9, the J call TRBJ2-1; 9 bases are a match to TRBD2. The CDR3 is 14 residues long. Trimming at V came to 3 bases and at J to 5 bases, leaving 2 bases not matched to a gene. Germline V gene data show CDR1 as SEHNR and CDR2 as FQNEAQ (reference sequence). The full variable domain, with the rest looked up from reference TRBV7-9 and TRBJ2-1, is DTGVSQNPRHKITKRGQNVTFRCDPISEHNRLYWYRQTLGQGPEFLTYFQNEAQLEKSRLLSDRFSAERPKGSFSTLEIQRTEQGDSAMYLCASSFPSGDNEQFFGPGTRLTVL.

The table lists this clonotype with many counts. The chain recombines TRBV2 with TRBJ2-1; 11 bases line up with TRBD2. Unmatched junction bases numbered 2, after V lost 9 bases and J lost 1 base. CDR1 is SNHLY, CDR2 FYNNEI, per germline. CDR3 length equals 14 residues. In DNA form, the CDR3 reads TGTGCCAGGGGACTAGCGGTATCCTACAATGAGCAGTTCTTC. Protein sequence: CARGLAVSYNEQFF.

This clonotype was recorded many times. V and J are TRBV27 and TRBJ2-3, with D possibly TRBD1 on 6 matching bases. Deletions cut 7 bases from V and 5 bases from J, with 19 bases between. Germline V lookup: CDR1 MNHEY, CDR2 SMNVEV (reference sequence). This CDR3 has 15 amino acids. CDR3 residues: CASTSIDRFKDTQYF. CDR3 nucleotides: TGTGCCAGCACCTCCATAGACAGGTTCAAAGATACGCAGTATTTT.

The V call is TRBV19, the J call TRBJ2-7, with no clear D. The V gene lost 3 bases and the J gene lost 6 bases, with 9 bases spanning the gap. The CDR3 runs to 12 residues. Germline V gene data show CDR1 as LNHDA and CDR2 as SQIVND (reference sequence). This CDR3 is CASSIPLREQYF. The CDR3 DNA follows: TGTGCCAGTAGTATCCCACTACGCGAGCAGTACTTC.

The V and J genes are TRBV29-1 and TRBJ1-4, with D possibly being TRBD1 (5 bases). The CDR3 is made up of 13 amino acids. Germline lookup yields CDR1 SQVTM and CDR2 ANQGSEA. Trimming took 0 bases from V and 8 from J, leaving 10 bases between them. DNA of the CDR3: TGCAGCGTTGAAGACAGGAACAGGGAAAAACTGTTTTTT. Its translation is CSVEDRNREKLFF.

This clonotype was detected only a few times. This chain connects TRBV6-1 to TRBJ2-4; D uncertain. The CDR3 runs to 11 residues. The V end was cut by 7 bases, the J end by 5 bases, with 6 bases between. CDR1 MNHNS and CDR2 SASEGT come from the germline V gene. CDR3 amino acids: CASTLQNIQYF. CDR3 nucleotides: TGTGCCAGCACCCTACAAAACATTCAGTACTTC.

This chain joins TRBV7-9 and TRBJ2-7; TRBD1 matches 8 bases. V shed 1 base and J 1 base; nucleotides not matched to a gene: 9. CDR1 and CDR2 from the germline V gene are SEHNR and FQNEAQ (reference sequence). This CDR3 contains 17 residues. The CDR3 DNA sequence: TGTGCCAGCAGCTTAGGCATGGGGGACAGGTTATCCTACGAGCAGTACTTC. This codes for CASSLGMGDRLSYEQYF.

About this clonotype: This sequence may be a read error, since a much larger clone differs from it by one base. CDR3 sequence reads: CSARVRHNQPQHF. In nucleotides, the CDR3 is TGCAGTGCTAGAGTCCGCCACAATCAGCCCCAGCATTTT. The chain employs TRBV20-1 and TRBJ1-5; D is unclear. CDR1 is DFQATT and CDR2 is SNEGSKA in the germline V gene (reference sequence). V lost 1 base and J lost 3, with 7 bases in between. CDR3 length equals 13 residues.

This clonotype has at least ten counts. V usage is TRBV24-1 and J usage is TRBJ2-7; TRBD1 matches at 8 bases. Germline CDR1 reads KGHDR; CDR2 reads SFDVKD. V lost 3 bases, J lost 0 bases, and 6 bases stayed unmatched. The CDR3 runs 16 residues. Here the CDR3 DNA reads TGTGCCACCAGTGATACCCGGACAGGGAGCTCCTACGAGCAGTACTTC. Its protein product is CATSDTRTGSSYEQYF.

The chain combines TRBV11-2 with TRBJ1-2; the D gene is possibly TRBD1 (6 bases). V was cut by 1 base and J by 5 bases, with 11 bases left in between. Germline CDR1 is SGHAT and CDR2 is FQNNGV. This CDR3 has 14 amino acids. The CDR3 coding sequence is TGTGCCAGCAGCTTAGGGACAGAGTCTTATGGCTACACCTTC. Its translation: CASSLGTESYGYTF.

The rearrangement uses TRBV6-4 and TRBJ2-7; D is unresolved. V lost 3 bases and J 3 bases, leaving 15 bases between the germline ends. This CDR3 comprises 15 residues. The germline gives CDR1 MRHNA, CDR2 SNTAGT. As DNA, the CDR3 is TGTGCCAGCAGTGATCCTAGGGCGGCAAACTACGAGCAGTACTTC. Protein product: CASSDPRAANYEQYF.